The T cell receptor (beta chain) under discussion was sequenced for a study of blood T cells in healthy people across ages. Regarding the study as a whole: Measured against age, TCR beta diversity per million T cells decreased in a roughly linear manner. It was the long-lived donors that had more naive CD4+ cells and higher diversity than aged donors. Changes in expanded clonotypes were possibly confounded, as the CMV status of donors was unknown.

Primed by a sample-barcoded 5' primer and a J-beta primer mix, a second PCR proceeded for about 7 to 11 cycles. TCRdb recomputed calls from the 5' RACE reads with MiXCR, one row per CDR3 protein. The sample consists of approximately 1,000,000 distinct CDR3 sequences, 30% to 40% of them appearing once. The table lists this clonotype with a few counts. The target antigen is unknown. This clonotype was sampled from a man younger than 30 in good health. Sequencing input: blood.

CDR3 bases: TGTGCCATCAGTGAGCAGGGGACAGTTTCGACAGATACGCAGTATTTT. Protein product: CAISEQGTVSTDTQYF. V and J are TRBV10-3 and TRBJ2-3; 7 bases align to TRBD1. The V gene end was trimmed by 2 bases and the J gene end by 3 bases; junction bases not matched to a gene: 8. The CDR3 runs to 16 residues. CDR1 ENHRY and CDR2 SYGVKD come from the germline V gene.